The following is a TCR beta chain sequence with its context. The authors reverse transcribed all of the isolated RNA, so sequencing captured expressed TCRB transcripts. Profiled with immunoSEQ multiplex PCR; TCRdb holds only in-frame clones, not every one. Found here are 350,000 to 450,000 clones, approximately 15% of them singletons; the top ten hold more than 0.015%. These data belong to a study of beta chain features in type 1 diabetes. This CDR3 is built from 14 residues. Trimming pared 4 bases from V and 1 base from J, leaving 7 bases between. Germline CDR1 reads SNHLY; CDR2 reads FYNNEI. The genes are TRBV2 and TRBJ2-2; the D is unclear. Sample: naive CD4+ T cells from blood. The receptor's source is a woman aged 18-29 years in good health. The CDR3, as DNA: TGTGCCAGCAGTGGAGAAAAGAACACCGGGGAGCTGTTTTTT. Translating it yields CASSGEKNTGELFF.